Shown below are 19 T cell receptor beta chains from a single sample sequenced in a study of T cells expressing NK-cell markers. TCRdb reanalyzed the 5' RACE reads, giving one entry per CDR3 protein sequence and no DNA. This table lists over 350,000 distinct CDR3 sequences. The sample taken for sequencing was blood T cells: a sorted CD56 or NKG2C T cell subset, CD4+ or CD8+ T cells, or bulk PBMC T cells (not recorded which). These receptors all come from a woman in her fifties or sixties in good health.

The gene calls are TRBV5-5 and TRBJ2-6; the TCRdb call, TRBD1, lacks DNA for checking. CDR1 and CDR2 from the germline V gene are SGHKS and YYEKEE (reference sequence). The CDR3 contains 17 residues. The CDR3 sequence: CASSFRDSPSMANVLTF.

The chain employs TRBV29-1 and TRBJ1-2. Germline CDR1 reads SQVTM; CDR2 reads ANQGSEA. The CDR3 length is 16 residues. CDR3 sequence: CSVGLRLAEANYGYTF.

V gene TRBV3-1 combines with J gene TRBJ1-4. CDR1 is LGHDT, CDR2 YNNKEL, per germline (reference sequence). The CDR3 extends over 15 amino acids. This CDR3 is CASSQDRVFNEKLFF. The variable domain in full, completed from reference TRBV3-1 and TRBJ1-4, reads DTAVSQTPKYLVTQMGNDKSIKCEQNLGHDTMYWYKQDSKKFLKIMFSYNNKELIINETVPNRFSPKSPDKAHLNLHINSLELGDSAVYFCASSQDRVFNEKLFFGSGTQLSVL.

The chain links TRBV29-1 to TRBJ2-7; TCRdb's D gene call, TRBD2, goes unchecked for lack of DNA. Germline V CDR1 and CDR2: SQVTM, ANQGSEA. The CDR3 contains 12 residues. This chain's CDR3 is CSVGGGSGEQYF.

The chain recombines TRBV12-3 or TRBV12-4 with TRBJ2-1; TCRdb designates TRBD2, a call that cannot be tested without DNA. The CDR3 extends over 15 amino acids. CDR3 amino acids: CASSLIAAGDNEQFF.

The chain couples TRBV14 to TRBJ1-1; checking the TCRdb D call of TRBD1 is not possible without DNA. CDR3 size: 15 residues. Germline CDR1 reads SGHDN; CDR2 reads FVKESK. The CDR3 loop is CASSLWTGTNTEAFF.

This chain connects TRBV12-3 or TRBV12-4 to TRBJ2-1; with no DNA, the TCRdb D assignment of TRBD1 cannot be verified. The CDR3 totals 14 residues. The CDR3 region is CASSLRWDHNEQFF.

J is TRBJ1-5 and V is TRBV7-8; TCRdb picks TRBD1, but there is no DNA to check that call. CDR3 length equals 15 residues. Germline lookup yields CDR1 SGHVS and CDR2 FQNEAQ. The CDR3 sequence: CASSLSISGNQPQHF. Supplemented by reference TRBV7-8 and TRBJ1-5, the full variable domain reads GAGVSQSPRYKVAKRGQDVALRCDPISGHVSLFWYQQALGQGPEFLTYFQNEAQLDKSGLPSDRFFAERPEGSVSTLKIQRTQQEDSAVYLCASSLSISGNQPQHFGDGTRLSIL.

The CDR3 sequence: CASSPDRGNWGTQYF. The chain joins TRBV27 to TRBJ2-5; without DNA, the TCRdb call of TRBD1 cannot be checked. CDR3 size: 15 residues. Germline CDR1 is MNHEY and CDR2 is SMNVEV (reference sequence).

The rearrangement uses TRBV6-1 and TRBJ1-1; TCRdb names TRBD1, which stays unverified in the absence of DNA. The CDR3 covers 14 residues. Per germline, CDR1 MNHNS and CDR2 SASEGT. The CDR3 is CATLLGVRASEAFF.

The chain has TRBV10-3 and TRBJ2-5; TCRdb lists TRBD1, though no DNA is available to test this call. CDR3 length equals 16 residues. Germline V CDR1 and CDR2: ENHRY, SYGVKD. The CDR3 reads CAISESTRDYQETQYF.

CDR3 sequence reads: CASSRGALDYGYTF. The V gene is TRBV3-1, the J gene TRBJ1-2; TCRdb's D call of TRBD1 is untestable without DNA. CDR3 length: 14 amino acids. CDR1 is LGHDT, CDR2 YNNKEL, per germline (reference sequence).

The chain links TRBV10-3 to TRBJ1-1. This CDR3 contains 15 residues. Per the germline V gene, CDR1 is ENHRY and CDR2 is SYGVKD. CDR3 amino acids: CAIKWQLDMNTEAFF.

CDR3 region: CASSPRGNDNYGYTF. The rearrangement uses TRBV18 and TRBJ1-2; TCRdb returns TRBD1, unconfirmable since there is no DNA. This CDR3 is built from 15 residues. Germline CDR1 reads KGHSH; CDR2 reads LQKENI.

This chain links TRBV5-1 with TRBJ2-1; TCRdb gives TRBD2 as the D gene, but with no DNA this cannot be confirmed. Germline CDR1 SGHRS, CDR2 YFSETQ. This CDR3 is 16 amino acids long. CDR3 loop: CASSLLGPQLYNEQFF.

The chain is built from TRBV29-1 and TRBJ1-2; without DNA, the TCRdb call of TRBD1 cannot be checked. The CDR3 extends over 11 amino acids. CDR1 SQVTM and CDR2 ANQGSEA come from the germline V gene. The CDR3 region is CSVRDGYGYTF. Full variable domain (missing parts from reference TRBV29-1 and TRBJ1-2): SAVISQKPSRDICQRGTSLTIQCQVDSQVTMMFWYRQQPGQSLTLIATANQGSEATYESGFVIDKFPISRPNLTFSTLTVSNMSPEDSSIYLCSVRDGYGYTFGSGTRLTVV.

The gene calls are TRBV10-3 and TRBJ2-7; TCRdb's D gene call, TRBD2, goes unchecked for lack of DNA. The CDR3 length is 12 residues. Germline assignment: CDR1 ENHRY and CDR2 SYGVKD. The CDR3 is CAISGGPDEQYF.

V gene TRBV10-3 combines with J gene TRBJ2-1; TCRdb calls TRBD1, which cannot be checked without DNA. The CDR3 runs to 17 residues. The germline V gene has CDR1 ENHRY and CDR2 SYGVKD. CDR3 loop: CAISILPQDLSYNEQFF.

This chain's CDR3 is CASSPGTGGPYEQYF. J is TRBJ2-7 and V is TRBV28; TCRdb names TRBD1, which stays unverified in the absence of DNA. This CDR3 is built from 15 residues. Germline CDR1 is MDHEN and CDR2 is SYDVKM.